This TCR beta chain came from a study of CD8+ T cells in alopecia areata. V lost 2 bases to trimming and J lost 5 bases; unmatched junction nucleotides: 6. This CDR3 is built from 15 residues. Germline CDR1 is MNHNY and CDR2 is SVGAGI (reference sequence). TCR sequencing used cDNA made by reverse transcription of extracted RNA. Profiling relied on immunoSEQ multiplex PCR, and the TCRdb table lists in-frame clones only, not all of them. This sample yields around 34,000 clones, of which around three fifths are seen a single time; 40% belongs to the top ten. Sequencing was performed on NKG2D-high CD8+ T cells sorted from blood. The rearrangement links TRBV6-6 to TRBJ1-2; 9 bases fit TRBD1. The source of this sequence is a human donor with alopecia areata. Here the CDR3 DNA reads TGTGCCAGCAGTTACCGGGACAGGGACGGATATGGCTACACCTTC. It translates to CASSYRDRDGYGYTF.